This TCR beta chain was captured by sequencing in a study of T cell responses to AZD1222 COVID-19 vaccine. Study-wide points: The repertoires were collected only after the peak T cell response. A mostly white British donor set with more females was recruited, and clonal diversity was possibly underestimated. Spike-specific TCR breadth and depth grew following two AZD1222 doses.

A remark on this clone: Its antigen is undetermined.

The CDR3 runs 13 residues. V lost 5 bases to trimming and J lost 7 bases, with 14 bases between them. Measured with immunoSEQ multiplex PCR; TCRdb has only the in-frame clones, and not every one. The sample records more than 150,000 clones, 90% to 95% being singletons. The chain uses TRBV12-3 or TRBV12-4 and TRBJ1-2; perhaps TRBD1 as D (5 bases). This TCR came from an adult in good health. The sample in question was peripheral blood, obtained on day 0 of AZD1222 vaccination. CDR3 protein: CASSLGGVSGYTF. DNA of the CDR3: TGTGCCAGCAGTCTTGGAGGGGTCTCTGGCTACACCTTC.